This TCR beta chain was captured in a study of PD-1 blockade in classical Hodgkin lymphoma. All the patients suffered relapse after autologous stem cell transplantation, and brentuximab vedotin exposure differed. With 3 bases removed from V and 8 bases from J, the gap between germline ends came to 16 bases. Germline CDR1 MDHEN, CDR2 SYDVKM. The CDR3 has 14 amino acids. Using immunoSEQ multiplex PCR, the repertoire was profiled, and TCRdb retains in-frame clones only, with some absent. The sample lists almost 100,000 clones; roughly 92% were seen once. The source was peripheral blood mononuclear cells (PBMCs), collected at baseline. The receptor's source is a human donor with classical Hodgkin lymphoma. The chain recombines TRBV28 with TRBJ1-2; D perhaps matches TRBD1 (5 bases). The DNA of the CDR3 is TGTGCCAGCAGTTTGCGGAATATAAGGGGAGGCTACACCTTC. Translated: CASSLRNIRGGYTF.